This T cell receptor beta chain came from a study of blood T cells in healthy people across ages. Looking at the study overall: The template switching approach captured approximately one barcoded beta molecule for every two T cells. Findings and caveats of the study: Estimates of diversity drawn from one million T cells were considered underestimates. TCR beta diversity per million T cells fell roughly linearly with age.

Only a few counts were recorded for this clonotype. Antigen specificity is unknown. The CDR3 consists of 14 residues. CDR1 and CDR2 from the germline V gene are GTSNPN and SVGIG (reference sequence). Trimming pared 2 bases from V and 1 base from J, leaving 8 bases between. Then a second PCR, running roughly 7 to 12 cycles, was carried out with a sample-barcoded 5' primer and a J-beta primer mix. The template-switch adaptor, which had 12 random nucleotides, put a tag on each cDNA molecule. TCRdb ran MiXCR on the 5' RACE reads and lists one entry per CDR3 protein. The profile shows hundreds of thousands of distinct CDR3 sequences, around 31% of them singletons.

This TCR was sampled from a woman of 80 years or more in good health. The chain recombines TRBV30 with TRBJ2-2; D not resolved. Sequencing was carried out using blood. The CDR3 loop reads CAWSKAGNTGELFF. The DNA for the CDR3 is TGTGCCTGGAGTAAGGCAGGGAACACCGGGGAGCTGTTTTTT.